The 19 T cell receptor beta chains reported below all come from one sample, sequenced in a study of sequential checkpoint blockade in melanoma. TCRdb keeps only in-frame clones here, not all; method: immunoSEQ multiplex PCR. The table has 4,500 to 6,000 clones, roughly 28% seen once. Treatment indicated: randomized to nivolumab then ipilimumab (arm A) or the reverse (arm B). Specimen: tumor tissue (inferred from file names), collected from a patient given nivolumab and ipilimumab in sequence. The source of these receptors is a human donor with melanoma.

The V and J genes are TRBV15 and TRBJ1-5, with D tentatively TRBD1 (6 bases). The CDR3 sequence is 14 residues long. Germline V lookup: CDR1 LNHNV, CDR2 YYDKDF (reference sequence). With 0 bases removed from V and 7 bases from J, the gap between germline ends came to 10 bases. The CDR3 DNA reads TGTGCCACCAGCAGAGAGGGAGGGGGGCAGCCCCAGCATTTT. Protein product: CATSREGGGQPQHF.

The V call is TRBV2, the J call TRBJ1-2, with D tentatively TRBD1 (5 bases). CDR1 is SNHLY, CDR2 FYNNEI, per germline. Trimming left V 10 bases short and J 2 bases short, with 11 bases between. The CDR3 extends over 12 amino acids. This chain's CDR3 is CATGSENYGYTF. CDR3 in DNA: TGTGCCACAGGGTCAGAAAACTATGGCTACACCTTC.

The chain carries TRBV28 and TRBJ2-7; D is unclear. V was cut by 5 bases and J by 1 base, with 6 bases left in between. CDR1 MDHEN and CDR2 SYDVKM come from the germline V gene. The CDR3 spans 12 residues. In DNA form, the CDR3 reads TGTGCCAGCAGTCCCCTTTCCTACGAGCAGTACTTC. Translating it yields CASSPLSYEQYF.

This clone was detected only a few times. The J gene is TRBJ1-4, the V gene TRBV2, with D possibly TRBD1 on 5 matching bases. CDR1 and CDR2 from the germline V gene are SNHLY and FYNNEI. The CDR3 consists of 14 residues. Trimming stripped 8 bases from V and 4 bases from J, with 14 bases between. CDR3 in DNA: TGTGCCAGCGGCTTTAGGGGCGGTAATGAAAAACTGTTTTTT. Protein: CASGFRGGNEKLFF. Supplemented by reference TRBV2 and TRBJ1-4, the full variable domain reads EPEVTQTPSHQVTQMGQEVILRCVPISNHLYFYWYRQILGQKVEFLVSFYNNEISEKSEIFDDQFSVERPDGSNFTLKIRSTKLEDSAMYFCASGFRGGNEKLFFGSGTQLSVL.

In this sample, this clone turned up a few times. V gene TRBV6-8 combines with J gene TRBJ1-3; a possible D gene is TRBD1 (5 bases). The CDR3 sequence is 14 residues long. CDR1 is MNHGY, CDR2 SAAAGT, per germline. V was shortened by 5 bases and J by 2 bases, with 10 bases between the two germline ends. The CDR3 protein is CASSNGGTGNTIYF. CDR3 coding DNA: TGTGCCAGCAGTAACGGGGGAACTGGAAACACCATATATTTT.

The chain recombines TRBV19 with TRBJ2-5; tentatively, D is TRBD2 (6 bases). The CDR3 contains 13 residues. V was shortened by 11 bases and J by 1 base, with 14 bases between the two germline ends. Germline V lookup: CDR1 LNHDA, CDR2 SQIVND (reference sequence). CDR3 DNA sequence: TGTGCCTGCCGGAGGGCCCTCCAAGAGACCCAGTACTTC. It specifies CACRRALQETQYF.

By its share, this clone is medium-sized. Here the CDR3 reads CASSPLAGGATDTQYF. CDR3 DNA sequence: TGTGCCAGCAGCCCATTAGCGGGGGGGGCCACAGATACGCAGTATTTT. The V gene is TRBV11-3, the J gene TRBJ2-3; 11 bases agree with TRBD2. This CDR3 comprises 16 residues. Germline V gene lookup returns CDR1 SGHNT and CDR2 YENEEA. V was clipped by 5 bases and J by 2 bases; unmatched bases: 6.

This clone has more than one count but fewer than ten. CDR3 bases: TGTGCCAGCAGTGAGCAGGGTATTCTCTTCAATGAGCAGTTCTTC. Residues: CASSEQGILFNEQFF. The J gene is TRBJ2-1, the V gene TRBV6-8; a possible D gene is TRBD1 (5 bases). CDR1 and CDR2 from the germline V gene are MNHGY and SAAAGT. This CDR3 spans 15 amino acids. Between the trimmed V and J ends, which lost 5 bases and 6 bases, there was a span of 17 bases.

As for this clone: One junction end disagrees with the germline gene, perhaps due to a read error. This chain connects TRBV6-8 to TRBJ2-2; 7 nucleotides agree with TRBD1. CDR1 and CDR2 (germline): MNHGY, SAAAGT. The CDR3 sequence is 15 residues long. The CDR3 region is CAISADRTYTGELFF. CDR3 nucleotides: TGTGCCATCAGTGCGGACAGGACTTACACCGGGGAGCTGTTTTTT.

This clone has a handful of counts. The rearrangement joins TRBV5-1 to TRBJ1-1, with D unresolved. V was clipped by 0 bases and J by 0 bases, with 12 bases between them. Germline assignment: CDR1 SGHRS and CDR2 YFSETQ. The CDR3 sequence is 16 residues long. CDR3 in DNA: TGCGCCAGCAGCTTGGCGGAAGTAAGCATGAACACTGAAGCTTTCTTT. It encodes CASSLAEVSMNTEAFF.

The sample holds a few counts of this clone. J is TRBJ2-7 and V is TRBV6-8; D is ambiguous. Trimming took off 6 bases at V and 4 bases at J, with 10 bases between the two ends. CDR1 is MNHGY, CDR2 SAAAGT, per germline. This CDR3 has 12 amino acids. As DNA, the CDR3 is TGTGCCAGCAGCTCCCGACTTTACGAGCAGTACTTC. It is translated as CASSSRLYEQYF.

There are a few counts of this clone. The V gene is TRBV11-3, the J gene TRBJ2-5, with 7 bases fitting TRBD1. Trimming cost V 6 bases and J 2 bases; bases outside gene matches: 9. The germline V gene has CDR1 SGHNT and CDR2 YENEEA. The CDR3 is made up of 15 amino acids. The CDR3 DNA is TGTGCCAGCAGAAAAGGCTGGACAGGACAAGAGACCCAGTACTTC. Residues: CASRKGWTGQETQYF.

The CDR3 DNA reads TGCAGCGTTCGGGAAGGTACGAACACCGGGGAGCTGTTTTTT. Translation gives CSVREGTNTGELFF. The J gene is TRBJ2-2, the V gene TRBV29-1, with D perhaps TRBD2 (5 bases). The V end lost 5 bases, the J end lost 0 bases, and 10 bases lay between the germline ends. Germline values: CDR1 SQVTM, CDR2 ANQGSEA. The CDR3 is 14 residues long.

The CDR3 spells CASREGGDTQYF. In DNA form, the CDR3 reads TGTGCCAGCAGGGAGGGAGGAGATACGCAGTATTTT. The chain joins TRBV6-8 to TRBJ2-3, with a possible D match to TRBD2 (6 bases). Germline CDR1 reads MNHGY; CDR2 reads SAAAGT. The CDR3 is 12 amino acids. Trimming shortened V by 6 bases and J by 5 bases, and 9 bases separated the two germline ends.

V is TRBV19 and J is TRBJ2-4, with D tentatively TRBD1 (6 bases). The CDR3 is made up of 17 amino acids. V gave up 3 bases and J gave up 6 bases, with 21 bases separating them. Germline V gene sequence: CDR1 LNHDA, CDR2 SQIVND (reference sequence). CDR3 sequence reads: CASSIPPLTGSRNIQYF. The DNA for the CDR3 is TGTGCCAGTAGTATCCCCCCTCTGACAGGTTCGAGAAACATTCAGTACTTC. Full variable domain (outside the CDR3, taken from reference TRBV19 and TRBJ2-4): DGGITQSPKYLFRKEGQNVTLSCEQNLNHDAMYWYRQDPGQGLRLIYYSQIVNDFQKGDIAEGYSVSREKKESFPLTVTSAQKNPTAFYLCASSIPPLTGSRNIQYFGAGTRLSVL.

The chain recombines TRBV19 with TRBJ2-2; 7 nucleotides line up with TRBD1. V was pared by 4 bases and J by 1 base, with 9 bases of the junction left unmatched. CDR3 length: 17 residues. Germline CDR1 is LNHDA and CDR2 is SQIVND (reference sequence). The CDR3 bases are TGTGCCAGTAGTAAGTCGAGGGGGCAGAAGAACACCGGGGAGCTGTTTTTT. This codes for CASSKSRGQKNTGELFF. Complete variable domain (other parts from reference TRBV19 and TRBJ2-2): DGGITQSPKYLFRKEGQNVTLSCEQNLNHDAMYWYRQDPGQGLRLIYYSQIVNDFQKGDIAEGYSVSREKKESFPLTVTSAQKNPTAFYLCASSKSRGQKNTGELFFGEGSRLTVL.

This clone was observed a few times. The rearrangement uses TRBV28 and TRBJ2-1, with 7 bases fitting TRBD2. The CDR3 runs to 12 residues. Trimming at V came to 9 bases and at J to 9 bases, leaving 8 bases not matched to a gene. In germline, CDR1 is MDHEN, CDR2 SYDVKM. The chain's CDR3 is CASLAVRGEQFF. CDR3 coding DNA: TGTGCCAGTCTAGCGGTCCGGGGTGAGCAGTTCTTC. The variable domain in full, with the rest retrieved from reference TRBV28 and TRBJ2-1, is DVKVTQSSRYLVKRTGEKVFLECVQDMDHENMFWYRQDPGLGLRLIYFSYDVKMKEKGDIPEGYSVSREKKERFSLILESASTNQTSMYLCASLAVRGEQFFGPGTRLTVL.

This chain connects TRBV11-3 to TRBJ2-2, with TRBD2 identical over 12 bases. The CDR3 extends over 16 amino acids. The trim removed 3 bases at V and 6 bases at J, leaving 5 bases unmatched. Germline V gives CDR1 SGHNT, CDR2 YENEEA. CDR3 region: CASSLILAGGAGELFF. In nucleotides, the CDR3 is TGTGCCAGCAGCTTGATACTAGCGGGGGGCGCCGGGGAGCTGTTTTTT.

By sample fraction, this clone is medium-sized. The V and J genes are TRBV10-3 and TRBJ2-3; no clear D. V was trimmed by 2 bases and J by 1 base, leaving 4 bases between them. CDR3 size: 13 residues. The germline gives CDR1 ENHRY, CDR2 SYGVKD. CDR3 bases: TGTGCCATCAGTGAGCGCGGCACAGATACGCAGTATTTT. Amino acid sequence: CAISERGTDTQYF.